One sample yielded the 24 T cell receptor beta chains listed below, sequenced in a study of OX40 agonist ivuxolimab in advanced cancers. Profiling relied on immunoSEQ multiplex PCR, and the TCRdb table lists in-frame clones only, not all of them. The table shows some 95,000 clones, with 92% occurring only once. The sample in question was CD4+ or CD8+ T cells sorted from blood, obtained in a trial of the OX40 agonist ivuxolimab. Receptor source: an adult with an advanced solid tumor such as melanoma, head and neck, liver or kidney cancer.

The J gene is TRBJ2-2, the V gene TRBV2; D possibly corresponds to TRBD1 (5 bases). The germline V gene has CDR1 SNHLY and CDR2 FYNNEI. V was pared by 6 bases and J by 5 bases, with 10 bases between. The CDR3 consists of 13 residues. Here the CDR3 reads CASREQGTGELFF. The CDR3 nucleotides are TGTGCCAGCAGGGAGCAGGGAACCGGGGAGCTGTTTTTT.

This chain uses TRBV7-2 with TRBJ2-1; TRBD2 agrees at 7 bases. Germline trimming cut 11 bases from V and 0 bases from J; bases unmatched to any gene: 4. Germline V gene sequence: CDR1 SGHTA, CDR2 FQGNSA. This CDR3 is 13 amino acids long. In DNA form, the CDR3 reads TGTGCCGGGGGGGGGAGCTCCTACAATGAGCAGTTCTTC. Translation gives CAGGGSSYNEQFF.

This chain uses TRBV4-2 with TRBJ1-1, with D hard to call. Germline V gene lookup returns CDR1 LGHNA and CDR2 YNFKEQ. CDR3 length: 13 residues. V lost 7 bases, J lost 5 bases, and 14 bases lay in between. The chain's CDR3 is CASNRWTGTEAFF. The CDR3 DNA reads TGTGCCAGCAACCGGTGGACTGGGACTGAAGCTTTCTTT.

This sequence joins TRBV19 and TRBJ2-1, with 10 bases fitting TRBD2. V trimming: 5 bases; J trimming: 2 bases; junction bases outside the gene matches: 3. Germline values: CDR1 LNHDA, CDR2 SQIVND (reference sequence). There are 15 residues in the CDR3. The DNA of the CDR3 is TGTGCCAGTAGTTTTAGCGGGGGGCCCTACAATGAGCAGTTCTTC. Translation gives CASSFSGGPYNEQFF.

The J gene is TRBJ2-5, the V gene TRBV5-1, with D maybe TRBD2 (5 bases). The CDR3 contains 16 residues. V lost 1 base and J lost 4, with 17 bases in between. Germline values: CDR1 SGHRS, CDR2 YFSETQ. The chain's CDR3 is CASSLTRFGVPETQYF. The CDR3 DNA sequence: TGCGCCAGCAGCTTGACTCGCTTCGGGGTCCCAGAGACCCAGTACTTC.

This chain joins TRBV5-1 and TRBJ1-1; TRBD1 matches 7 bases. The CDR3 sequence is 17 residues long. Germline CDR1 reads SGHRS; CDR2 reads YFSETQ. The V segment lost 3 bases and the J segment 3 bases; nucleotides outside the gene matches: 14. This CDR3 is CASSSTGMGVLDTEAFF. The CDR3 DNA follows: TGCGCCAGCAGCTCGACAGGGATGGGGGTTCTGGACACTGAAGCTTTCTTT. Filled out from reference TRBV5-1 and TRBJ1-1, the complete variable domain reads KAGVTQTPRYLIKTRGQQVTLSCSPISGHRSVSWYQQTPGQGLQFLFEYFSETQRNKGNFPGRFSGRQFSNSRSEMNVSTLELGDSALYLCASSSTGMGVLDTEAFFGQGTRLTVV.

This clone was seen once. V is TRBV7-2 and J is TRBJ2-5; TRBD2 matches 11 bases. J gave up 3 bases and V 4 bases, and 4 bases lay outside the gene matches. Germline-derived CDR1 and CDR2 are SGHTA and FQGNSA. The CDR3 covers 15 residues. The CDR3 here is CASSSGLAVKETQYF. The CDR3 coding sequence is TGTGCCAGCAGCTCGGGACTAGCGGTAAAAGAGACCCAGTACTTC. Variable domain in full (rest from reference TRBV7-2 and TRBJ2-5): GAGVSQSPSNKVTEKGKDVELRCDPISGHTALYWYRQSLGQGLEFLIYFQGNSAPDKSGLPSDRFSAERTGGSVSTLTIQRTQQEDSAVYLCASSSGLAVKETQYFGPGTRLLVL.

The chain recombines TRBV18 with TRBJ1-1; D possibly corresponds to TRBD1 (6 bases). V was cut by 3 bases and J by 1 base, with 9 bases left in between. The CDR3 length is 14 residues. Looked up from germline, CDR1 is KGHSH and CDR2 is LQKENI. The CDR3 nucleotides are TGTGCCAGCTCACCTGGGGGACAGAACACTGAAGCTTTCTTT. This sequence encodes CASSPGGQNTEAFF.

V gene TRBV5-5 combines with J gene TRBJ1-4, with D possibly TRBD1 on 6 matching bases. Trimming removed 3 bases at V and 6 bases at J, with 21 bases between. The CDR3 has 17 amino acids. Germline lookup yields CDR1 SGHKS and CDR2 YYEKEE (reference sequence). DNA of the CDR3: TGTGCCAGCAGCTGGGCCATGGGGGGCGCTTTAGATGAAAAACTGTTTTTT. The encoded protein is CASSWAMGGALDEKLFF.

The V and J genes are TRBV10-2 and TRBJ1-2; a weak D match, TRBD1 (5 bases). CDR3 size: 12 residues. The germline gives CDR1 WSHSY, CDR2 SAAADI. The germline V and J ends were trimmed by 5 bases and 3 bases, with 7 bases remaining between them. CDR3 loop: CASSRDHYGYTF. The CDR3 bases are TGCGCCAGCAGTCGGGACCACTATGGCTACACCTTC.

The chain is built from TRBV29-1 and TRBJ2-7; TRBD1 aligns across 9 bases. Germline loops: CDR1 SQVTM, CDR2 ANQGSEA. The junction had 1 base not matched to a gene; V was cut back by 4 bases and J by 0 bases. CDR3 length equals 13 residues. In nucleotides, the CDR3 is TGCAGCGTTGCGGGACAGGGCTCCTACGAGCAGTACTTC. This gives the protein CSVAGQGSYEQYF.

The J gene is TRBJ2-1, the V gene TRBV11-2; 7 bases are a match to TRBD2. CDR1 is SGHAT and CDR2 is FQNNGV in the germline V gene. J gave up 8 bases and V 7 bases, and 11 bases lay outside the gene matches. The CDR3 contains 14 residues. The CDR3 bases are TGTGCCAGCAACCCGGGACTAAATCTCGATGAGCAGTTCTTC. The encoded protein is CASNPGLNLDEQFF.

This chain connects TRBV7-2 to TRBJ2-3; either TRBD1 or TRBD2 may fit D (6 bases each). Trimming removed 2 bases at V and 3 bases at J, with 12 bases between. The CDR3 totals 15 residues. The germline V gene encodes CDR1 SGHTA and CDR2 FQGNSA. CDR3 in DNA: TGTGCCAGCAGCTTAAGAGGGGGGAAAACAGATACGCAGTATTTT. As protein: CASSLRGGKTDTQYF.

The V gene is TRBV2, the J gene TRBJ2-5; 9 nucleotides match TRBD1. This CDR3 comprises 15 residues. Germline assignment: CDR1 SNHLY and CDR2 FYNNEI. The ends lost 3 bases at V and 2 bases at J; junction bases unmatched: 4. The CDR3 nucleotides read TGTGCCAGCAGTGAGGACAGGGGTTTACAAGAGACCCAGTACTTC. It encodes CASSEDRGLQETQYF.

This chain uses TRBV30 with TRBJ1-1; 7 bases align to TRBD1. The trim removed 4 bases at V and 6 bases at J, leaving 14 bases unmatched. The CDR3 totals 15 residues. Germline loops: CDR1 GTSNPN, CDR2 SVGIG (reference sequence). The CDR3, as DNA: TGTGCCTGGACTTCGGTCGGCAGGGGGTCCCCTGAAGCTTTCTTT. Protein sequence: CAWTSVGRGSPEAFF.

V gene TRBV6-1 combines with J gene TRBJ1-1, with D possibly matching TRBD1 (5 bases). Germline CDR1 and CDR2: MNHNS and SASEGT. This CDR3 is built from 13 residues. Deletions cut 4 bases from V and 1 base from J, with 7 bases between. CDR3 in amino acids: CASSAGQNTEAFF. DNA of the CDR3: TGTGCCAGCAGTGCCGGACAGAACACTGAAGCTTTCTTT.

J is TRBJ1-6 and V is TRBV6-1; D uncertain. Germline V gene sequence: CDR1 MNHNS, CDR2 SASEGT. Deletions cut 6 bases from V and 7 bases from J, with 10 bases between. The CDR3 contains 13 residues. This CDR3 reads CASSSTRNSPLHF. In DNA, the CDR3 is TGTGCCAGCAGCTCAACTAGAAATTCACCCCTCCACTTT.

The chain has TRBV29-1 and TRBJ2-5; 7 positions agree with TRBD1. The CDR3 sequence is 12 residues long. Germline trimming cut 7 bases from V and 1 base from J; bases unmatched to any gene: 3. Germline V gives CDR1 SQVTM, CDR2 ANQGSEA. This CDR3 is CSAGTVQETQYF. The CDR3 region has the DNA TGCAGCGCCGGGACAGTCCAAGAGACCCAGTACTTC.

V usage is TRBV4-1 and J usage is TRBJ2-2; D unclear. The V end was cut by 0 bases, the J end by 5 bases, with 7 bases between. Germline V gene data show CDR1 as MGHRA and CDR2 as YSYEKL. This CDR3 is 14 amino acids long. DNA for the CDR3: TGCGCCAGCAGCCAAGAGATGGGAACCGGGGAGCTGTTTTTT. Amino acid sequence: CASSQEMGTGELFF.

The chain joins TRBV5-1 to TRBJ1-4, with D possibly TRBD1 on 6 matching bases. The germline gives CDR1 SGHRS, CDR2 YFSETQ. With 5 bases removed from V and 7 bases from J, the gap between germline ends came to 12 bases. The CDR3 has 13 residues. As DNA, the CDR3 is TGCGCCAGCAGGTTTGGGGGCACTGAAAAACTGTTTTTT. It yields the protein CASRFGGTEKLFF.

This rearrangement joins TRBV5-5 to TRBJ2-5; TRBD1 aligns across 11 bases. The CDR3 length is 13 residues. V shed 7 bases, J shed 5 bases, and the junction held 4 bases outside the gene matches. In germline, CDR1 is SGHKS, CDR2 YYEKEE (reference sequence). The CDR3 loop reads CASWTGGAETQYF. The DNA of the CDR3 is TGTGCCAGCTGGACAGGGGGCGCGGAGACCCAGTACTTC. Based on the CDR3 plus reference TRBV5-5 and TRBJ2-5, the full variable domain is DAGVTQSPTHLIKTRGQQVTLRCSPISGHKSVSWYQQVLGQGPQFIFQYYEKEERGRGNFPDRFSARQFPNYSSELNVNALLLGDSALYLCASWTGGAETQYFGPGTRLLVL.

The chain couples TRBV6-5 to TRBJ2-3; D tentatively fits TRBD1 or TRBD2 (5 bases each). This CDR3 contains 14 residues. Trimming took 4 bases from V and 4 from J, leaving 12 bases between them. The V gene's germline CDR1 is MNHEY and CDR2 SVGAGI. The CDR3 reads CASSWDLGADTQYF. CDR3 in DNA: TGTGCCAGCAGTTGGGACCTGGGGGCAGATACGCAGTATTTT.

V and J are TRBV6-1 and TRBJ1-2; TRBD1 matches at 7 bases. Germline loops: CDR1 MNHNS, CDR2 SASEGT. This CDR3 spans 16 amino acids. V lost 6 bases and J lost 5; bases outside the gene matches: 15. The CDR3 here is CASRERGRTAPYGYTF. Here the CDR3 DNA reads TGTGCCAGCAGAGAAAGGGGGCGCACAGCGCCTTATGGCTACACCTTC.

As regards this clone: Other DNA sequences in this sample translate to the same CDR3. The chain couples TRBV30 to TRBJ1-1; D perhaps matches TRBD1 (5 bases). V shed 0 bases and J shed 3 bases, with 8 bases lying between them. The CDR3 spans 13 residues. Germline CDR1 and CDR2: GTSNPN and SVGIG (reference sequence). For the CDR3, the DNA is TGTGCCTGGAGTGTATCGGGGGACACTGAAGCTTTCTTT. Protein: CAWSVSGDTEAFF.